Here is one TCR beta chain with its context. This sample was taken from a study of blood T cell repertoires in COVID-19. This CDR3 has 15 residues. From germline, CDR1 is SGHVS and CDR2 FNYEAQ. V was clipped by 1 base and J by 7 bases, with 14 bases between them. Produced via immunoSEQ multiplex PCR; TCRdb's table is partial and in-frame only. This sample carries fewer than 450,000 clones, around 89% of them seen once, and the ten largest clones take 1.2%. The sequenced material came from PBMCs or T cells enriched from blood (not recorded which). The TCR sequence derives from a woman between 18 and 30 years old who had recovered from COVID-19. The gene calls are TRBV7-6 and TRBJ2-1; TRBD2 is a possible D gene (7 bases). CDR3 in DNA: TGTGCCAGCAGCTTAGAACGGGGGGCGCGAAATGAGCAGTTCTTC. It encodes CASSLERGARNEQFF.